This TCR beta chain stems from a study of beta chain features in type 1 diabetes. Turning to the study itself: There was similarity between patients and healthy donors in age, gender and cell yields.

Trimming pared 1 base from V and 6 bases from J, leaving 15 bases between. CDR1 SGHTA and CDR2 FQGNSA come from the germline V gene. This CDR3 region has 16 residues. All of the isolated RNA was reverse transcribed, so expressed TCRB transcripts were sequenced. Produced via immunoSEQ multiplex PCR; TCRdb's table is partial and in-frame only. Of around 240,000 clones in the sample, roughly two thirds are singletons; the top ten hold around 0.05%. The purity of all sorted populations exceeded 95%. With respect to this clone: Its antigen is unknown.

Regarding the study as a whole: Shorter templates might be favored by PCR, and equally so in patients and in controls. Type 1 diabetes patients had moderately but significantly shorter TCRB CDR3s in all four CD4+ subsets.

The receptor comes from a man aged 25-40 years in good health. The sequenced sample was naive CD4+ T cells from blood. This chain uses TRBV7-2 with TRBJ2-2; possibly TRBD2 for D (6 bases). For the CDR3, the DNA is TGTGCCAGCAGCTTAGGGACTACGCCCTTGTCCGGGGAGCTGTTTTTT. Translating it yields CASSLGTTPLSGELFF.